A single sample gave rise to the 3 T cell receptor beta chains below, sequenced in a study of shared T cell receptors in the human thymus. TCRdb keeps only in-frame clones here, not all; method: immunoSEQ multiplex PCR. This table holds fewer than 700,000 clones, roughly 88% found once. The same specimen was also included in a second study, on human thymus T cells.

Sequenced material: thymocytes. The source of these receptors is a boy under three years old with a congenital heart defect.

This chain joins TRBV2 and TRBJ2-3; a weak D match, TRBD2 (7 bases). Deletions cut 3 bases from V and 8 bases from J, with 18 bases between. CDR1 and CDR2 from the germline V gene are SNHLY and FYNNEI. The CDR3 runs to 15 residues. For the CDR3, the DNA is TGTGCCAGCAGTGAGGGGGCGGGAGCGAGAGGTACGCAGTATTTT. Amino acid sequence: CASSEGAGARGTQYF.

The chain carries TRBV7-6 and TRBJ2-3; 7 bases match TRBD1. V lost 1 base to trimming and J lost 5 bases; unmatched junction nucleotides: 9. CDR3 size: 16 residues. Per germline, CDR1 SGHVS and CDR2 FNYEAQ. The CDR3 protein is CASSLGGTVLGDTQYF. CDR3 sequence (DNA): TGTGCCAGCAGCTTAGGGGGGACAGTCCTAGGAGATACGCAGTATTTT.

This rearrangement joins TRBV27 to TRBJ2-1; 9 bases agree with TRBD2. Germline values: CDR1 MNHEY, CDR2 SMNVEV (reference sequence). The CDR3 contains 15 residues. The V gene end was trimmed by 2 bases and the J gene end by 5 bases; junction bases not matched to a gene: 4. The CDR3 bases are TGTGCCAGCAGTTTAGGGACTAGCAGAGACAATGAGCAGTTCTTC. Encoded protein: CASSLGTSRDNEQFF.